These 32 T cell receptor beta chains share one sample of origin, sequenced in a study of cytomegalovirus exposure and HLA in healthy donors. Primers included in the PCR were 60 Vbeta and 13 Jbeta primers. The assay was immunoSEQ multiplex PCR, and TCRdb's table has in-frame clones only and misses some. The data contain about 140,000 clones, over 75% of them singletons. Material for sequencing was PBMCs. All receptors derive from a woman aged 40 to 50 in good health and CMV-seronegative.

This chain uses TRBV6-5 with TRBJ1-1; D not resolved. CDR3 length equals 14 residues. Germline CDR1 and CDR2: MNHEY and SVGAGI. V shed 4 bases and J shed 3 bases, with 12 bases lying between them. For the CDR3, the DNA is TGTGCCAGCAGTTCAGGCAGCACCTACACTGAAGCTTTCTTT. This translates into CASSSGSTYTEAFF.

The chain links TRBV2 to TRBJ2-5; 9 bases are a match to TRBD1. Germline-derived CDR1 and CDR2 are SNHLY and FYNNEI. The V segment lost 3 bases and the J segment 7 bases; nucleotides outside the gene matches: 6. The CDR3 is 14 residues long. The DNA for the CDR3 is TGTGCCAGCAGTGAGGGGACAGGGCTGGCGACCCAGTACTTC. It translates to CASSEGTGLATQYF. Variable domain in full (rest from reference TRBV2 and TRBJ2-5): EPEVTQTPSHQVTQMGQEVILRCVPISNHLYFYWYRQILGQKVEFLVSFYNNEISEKSEIFDDQFSVERPDGSNFTLKIRSTKLEDSAMYFCASSEGTGLATQYFGPGTRLLVL.

V is TRBV7-9 and J is TRBJ1-3, with a weak D call TRBD1 (5 bases). The ends were cut back, 7 bases at V and 0 bases at J, with 10 bases in the middle. Germline values: CDR1 SEHNR, CDR2 FQNEAQ (reference sequence). There are 14 residues in the CDR3. DNA of the CDR3: TGTGCCAGCACCGGGGGAATCTCTGGAAACACCATATATTTT. Translated, it gives CASTGGISGNTIYF.

Of note for this clone: At one end the junction does not follow the germline gene, possibly because of a read error. This rearrangement joins TRBV7-9 to TRBJ2-1, with D possibly TRBD2 on 5 matching bases. CDR3 length: 16 residues. Germline V lookup: CDR1 SEHNR, CDR2 FQNEAQ (reference sequence). As DNA, the CDR3 is TGTTCCAGCAGCCCCGGGGTTTTGGCGGCCCCCAATGAGCAGTTCTTC. This codes for CSSSPGVLAAPNEQFF.

The chain recombines TRBV29-1 with TRBJ2-7; D is perhaps TRBD1 (5 bases). The CDR3 runs to 14 residues. Per germline, CDR1 SQVTM and CDR2 ANQGSEA. Trimming left V 7 bases short and J 1 base short, with 17 bases between. This CDR3 is CSGLHPGHSYEQYF. The CDR3, as DNA: TGCAGCGGCCTCCACCCAGGACATTCCTACGAGCAGTACTTC.

Regarding this clone: Within the sample, other DNA sequences also encode this same CDR3. This rearrangement joins TRBV7-9 to TRBJ2-1, with D perhaps TRBD2 (6 bases). The CDR3 has 16 amino acids. Germline assignment: CDR1 SEHNR and CDR2 FQNEAQ (reference sequence). The ends were cut back, 2 bases at V and 0 bases at J, with 11 bases in the middle. CDR3 sequence (DNA): TGTGCCAGCAGCTTAAGCCTAGCGAGCTCCTACAATGAGCAGTTCTTC. Translation: CASSLSLASSYNEQFF.

The CDR3 loop is CASSRDREYTEAFF. The CDR3 DNA sequence: TGCGCCAGCAGCCGGGACAGGGAATACACTGAAGCTTTCTTT. The chain carries TRBV5-1 and TRBJ1-1; 9 bases match TRBD1. Germline V gene lookup returns CDR1 SGHRS and CDR2 YFSETQ. V gave up 4 bases and J gave up 3 bases; unmatched junction bases: 4. The CDR3 covers 14 residues.

The rearrangement links TRBV7-8 to TRBJ2-7; 13 nucleotides match TRBD2. Germline-derived CDR1 and CDR2 are SGHVS and FQNEAQ. This CDR3 is 17 amino acids long. The V segment lost 5 bases and the J segment 4 bases; nucleotides outside the gene matches: 11. The CDR3: CASSLRRTSGRIYEQYF. The CDR3 bases are TGTGCCAGCAGCCTACGCCGGACTAGCGGGAGAATATACGAGCAGTACTTC.

The rearrangement joins TRBV19 to TRBJ2-3, with 9 bases matching TRBD2. The V gene's germline CDR1 is LNHDA and CDR2 SQIVND (reference sequence). Trimming cost V 4 bases and J 3 bases; bases outside gene matches: 8. CDR3 length equals 16 residues. The DNA of the CDR3 is TGTGCCAGTAGTACGTCCCCTAGCGGGACGACAGATACGCAGTATTTT. Translation gives CASSTSPSGTTDTQYF.

This chain links TRBV10-3 with TRBJ2-7; 9 bases map to TRBD1. The junction had 3 bases not matched to a gene; V was cut back by 2 bases and J by 1 base. Germline CDR1 reads ENHRY; CDR2 reads SYGVKD. This CDR3 has 15 amino acids. CDR3 amino acids: CAISEGDRASYEQYF. Here the CDR3 DNA reads TGTGCCATCAGTGAGGGGGACAGGGCATCCTACGAGCAGTACTTC.

The J gene is TRBJ2-3, the V gene TRBV5-1; a weak D match, TRBD1 (5 bases). The CDR3 runs 13 residues. V was trimmed by 0 bases and J by 4 bases, leaving 6 bases between them. CDR1 and CDR2 from the germline V gene are SGHRS and YFSETQ. The CDR3 loop reads CASSLARADTQYF. CDR3 DNA sequence: TGCGCCAGCAGCTTGGCCAGGGCAGATACGCAGTATTTT.

This rearrangement joins TRBV6-1 to TRBJ2-3, with 7 bases fitting TRBD1. The J segment lost 2 bases and the V segment lost 6 bases, leaving 5 bases of the junction unmatched. From germline, CDR1 is MNHNS and CDR2 SASEGT. The CDR3 sequence is 14 residues long. In nucleotides, the CDR3 is TGTGCCAGCAGGAGGGACAGTTACACAGATACGCAGTATTTT. This codes for CASRRDSYTDTQYF.

The CDR3 loop reads CASSRGAGGTTDTQYF. The CDR3 nucleotides are TGTGCCAGCAGTCGGGGAGCGGGGGGTACCACAGATACGCAGTATTTT. The rearrangement links TRBV27 to TRBJ2-3; 9 bases agree with TRBD2. J gave up 2 bases and V 5 bases, and 8 bases lay outside the gene matches. The CDR3 is 16 amino acids. Germline V gene data show CDR1 as MNHEY and CDR2 as SMNVEV (reference sequence).

DNA for the CDR3: TGCGCCAGCAGCTTGCCGCTAGCGGGAGGAGGCACCATAGATACGCAGTATTTT. Translation gives CASSLPLAGGGTIDTQYF. V is TRBV5-1 and J is TRBJ2-3, with 11 positions matching TRBD2. Trimming removed 1 base from V and 5 bases from J; junction bases left unmatched: 12. Looked up from germline, CDR1 is SGHRS and CDR2 is YFSETQ. The CDR3 extends over 18 amino acids.

This clone is a singleton in its sample. The chain carries TRBV5-4 and TRBJ1-4; 7 bases align to TRBD1. This CDR3 is built from 15 residues. CDR1 is SGHNT, CDR2 YYREEE, per germline (reference sequence). After removal of 1 base from V and 3 bases from J, the junction contained 3 bases not matched to a gene. CDR3: CASSLSTGSNEKLFF. The DNA of the CDR3 is TGTGCCAGCAGCTTGTCGACAGGGTCTAATGAAAAACTGTTTTTT.

The J gene is TRBJ1-2, the V gene TRBV28; D may be TRBD1 (5 bases). This CDR3 contains 12 residues. Germline V lookup: CDR1 MDHEN, CDR2 SYDVKM. V was clipped by 7 bases and J by 8 bases, with 14 bases between them. CDR3 sequence reads: CASTSQALGYTF. The CDR3 DNA is TGTGCCAGCACCTCACAGGCGCTGGGCTACACCTTC.

The rearrangement joins TRBV19 to TRBJ1-5, with no clear D. The CDR3 runs to 15 residues. V shed 7 bases and J shed 4 bases, with 17 bases lying between them. Germline V gene sequence: CDR1 LNHDA, CDR2 SQIVND (reference sequence). The CDR3 nucleotides read TGTGCCAGTAATTATATAGAGGGCGGAAATCAGCCCCAGCATTTT. Its translation: CASNYIEGGNQPQHF.

The V call is TRBV28, the J call TRBJ2-3, with 8 bases lining up with TRBD2. V shed 9 bases and J 0 bases; nucleotides not matched to a gene: 5. Germline V gene data show CDR1 as MDHEN and CDR2 as SYDVKM. There are 14 residues in the CDR3. The CDR3 sequence: CASISGTSTDTQYF. Here the CDR3 DNA reads TGTGCCAGTATTAGCGGGACTAGCACAGATACGCAGTATTTT.

CDR3 nucleotides: TGTGCCATCAGGGCGGTAAACACAGATACGCAGTATTTT. Translated, it gives CAIRAVNTDTQYF. The chain combines TRBV10-3 with TRBJ2-3, with unresolved D. Germline-derived CDR1 and CDR2 are ENHRY and SYGVKD. The V end was cut by 6 bases, the J end by 2 bases, with 9 bases between. The CDR3 is 13 amino acids.

The CDR3 is CASSVAGTGYEQYF. CDR3 DNA sequence: TGTGCCAGCAGTGTCGCCGGGACAGGCTACGAGCAGTACTTC. V usage is TRBV25-1 and J usage is TRBJ2-5; 8 nucleotides line up with TRBD1. The last part of the DNA fits TRBJ2-7 better; the J call may be wrong. Germline V gives CDR1 MGHDK, CDR2 SYGVNS. This CDR3 comprises 14 residues.

The chain couples TRBV6-5 to TRBJ2-7; D is perhaps TRBD2 (6 bases). The CDR3 contains 15 residues. Trimming shortened V by 5 bases and J by 2 bases, and 16 bases separated the two germline ends. Looked up from germline, CDR1 is MNHEY and CDR2 is SVGAGI. The CDR3 DNA is TGTGCCAGCAGTAAAACCTGGAGGGCTCCCTACGAGCAGTACTTC. Residues: CASSKTWRAPYEQYF.

CDR3 nucleotide sequence: TGTGCCAGCAGCTCGACTAGCGGGGCCACCTACGAGCAGTACTTC. This codes for CASSSTSGATYEQYF. This sequence joins TRBV13 and TRBJ2-7; 11 bases are a match to TRBD2. This CDR3 spans 15 amino acids. Germline V lookup: CDR1 PRHDT, CDR2 FYEKMQ (reference sequence). Unmatched junction bases numbered 4, after V lost 4 bases and J lost 2 bases.

V is TRBV6-5 and J is TRBJ1-5; tentatively, D is TRBD1 (6 bases). V lost 6 bases and J lost 5, with 11 bases in between. The CDR3 runs to 13 residues. CDR1 is MNHEY and CDR2 is SVGAGI in the germline V gene. The chain's CDR3 is CASRTGGDQPQHF. CDR3 in DNA: TGTGCCAGCAGGACAGGAGGTGATCAGCCCCAGCATTTT.

V gene TRBV9 combines with J gene TRBJ2-1, with TRBD1 identical over 10 bases. V was pared by 0 bases and J by 9 bases, with 6 bases of the junction left unmatched. This CDR3 region has 15 residues. Germline values: CDR1 SGDLS, CDR2 YYNGEE. CDR3 sequence (DNA): TGTGCCAGCAGCGTAGCTCTCGGGACAGGGGCTGAGCAGTTCTTC. Its protein is CASSVALGTGAEQFF.

V and J are TRBV6-1 and TRBJ2-1; possibly TRBD1 for D (6 bases). CDR3 length equals 17 residues. The germline CDR1 and CDR2 sequences are MNHNS and SASEGT. The V end was cut by 4 bases, the J end by 8 bases, with 24 bases between. CDR3 bases: TGTGCCAGCAGTGGGGTCCTAAGTGGGGGCGGCACGCATGAGCAGTTCTTC. Its protein product is CASSGVLSGGGTHEQFF.

The chain combines TRBV5-4 with TRBJ2-5, with TRBD2 matching over 8 bases. Judging by the DNA end, TRBJ2-7 fits better; the J call may be wrong. Germline V gives CDR1 SGHNT, CDR2 YYREEE (reference sequence). The CDR3 has 14 residues. The CDR3 DNA reads TGTGCCAGCAGCTCGAAACCGGGACTAGACGAGCAGTACTTC. Its translation is CASSSKPGLDEQYF.

The CDR3 region is CASSFFVAGDTDTQYF. CDR3 coding DNA: TGTGCCAGCAGCTTTTTTGTAGCGGGAGACACAGATACGCAGTATTTT. The chain uses TRBV5-6 and TRBJ2-3; 9 nucleotides align to TRBD2. This CDR3 is 16 amino acids long. CDR1 SGHDT and CDR2 YYEEEE come from the germline V gene. Trimming at V came to 2 bases and at J to 2 bases, leaving 6 bases not matched to a gene.

This clone was found once. The chain employs TRBV5-6 and TRBJ2-4, with TRBD1 matching over 9 bases. Germline lookup yields CDR1 SGHDT and CDR2 YYEEEE. The CDR3 has 14 residues. V was clipped by 5 bases and J by 2 bases; unmatched bases: 2. DNA for the CDR3: TGTGCCAGCAGACAGGGGGCAACCAAAAACATTCAGTACTTC. This codes for CASRQGATKNIQYF.

As DNA, the CDR3 is TGTGCCAGCAGCTTACCTCCGGGACAGAACCAAGAGACCCAGTACTTC. This gives the protein CASSLPPGQNQETQYF. The chain links TRBV11-3 to TRBJ2-5; 7 bases match TRBD1. The length of the CDR3 is 16 residues. Per the germline V gene, CDR1 is SGHNT and CDR2 is YENEEA. The V and J ends lost 2 bases and 0 bases, in that order; junction bases with no gene match: 6.

This clone was found once. The gene calls are TRBV6-1 and TRBJ2-3; possibly TRBD1 for D (5 bases). Trimming took 8 bases from V and 5 from J, leaving 20 bases between them. The CDR3 has 15 amino acids. Per germline, CDR1 MNHNS and CDR2 SASEGT. CDR3 region: CASATSGWGGDTQYF. CDR3 nucleotide sequence: TGTGCCAGCGCCACCTCAGGGTGGGGTGGAGATACGCAGTATTTT.

This sequence joins TRBV19 and TRBJ2-7; 7 nucleotides agree with TRBD2. Germline values: CDR1 LNHDA, CDR2 SQIVND (reference sequence). After removal of 5 bases from V and 6 bases from J, the junction contained 10 bases not matched to a gene. This CDR3 has 14 residues. The CDR3 protein is CASSSGLRGVEQYF. For the CDR3, the DNA is TGTGCCAGTAGTTCAGGTCTTCGGGGGGTCGAGCAGTACTTC.

This clone was picked up one time. The CDR3 protein is CASSPRGGQSYEQYF. Written as DNA, the CDR3 is TGCGCCAGCAGCCCGCGGGGGGGACAGAGCTACGAGCAGTACTTC. V gene TRBV5-1 combines with J gene TRBJ2-7; 9 nucleotides agree with TRBD2. Looked up from germline, CDR1 is SGHRS and CDR2 is YFSETQ. J lost 3 bases, V lost 4 bases, and 8 bases had no gene match. CDR3 length equals 15 residues.